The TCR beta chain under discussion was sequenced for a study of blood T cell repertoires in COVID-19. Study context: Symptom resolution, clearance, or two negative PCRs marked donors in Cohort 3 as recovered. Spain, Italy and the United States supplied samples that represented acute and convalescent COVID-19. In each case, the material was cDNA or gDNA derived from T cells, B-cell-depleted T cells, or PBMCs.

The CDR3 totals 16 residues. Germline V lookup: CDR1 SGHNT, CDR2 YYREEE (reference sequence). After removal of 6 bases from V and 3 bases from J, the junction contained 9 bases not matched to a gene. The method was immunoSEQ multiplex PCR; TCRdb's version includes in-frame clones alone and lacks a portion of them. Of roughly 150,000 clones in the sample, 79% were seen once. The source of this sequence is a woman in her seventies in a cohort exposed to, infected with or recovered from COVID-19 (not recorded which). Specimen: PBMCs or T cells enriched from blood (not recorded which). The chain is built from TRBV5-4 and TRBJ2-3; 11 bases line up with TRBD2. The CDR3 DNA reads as TGTGCCAGCAAGGGAGCTAGCGGGAGGAGGACAGATACGCAGTATTTT. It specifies CASKGASGRRTDTQYF.